This TCR beta chain was captured by sequencing in a study of T-cell memory formation after mild COVID-19. Study-level points and caveats: Day 15 to 85 contracting clones showed balanced CD4/CD8; day 15 to 37 expanders favored CD4+. Memory sampled before infection contained some responding clones, suggesting cross-reactive memory joined.

Germline V lookup: CDR1 MNHEY, CDR2 SVGAGI. This CDR3 is 14 amino acids long. Trimming stripped 0 bases from V and 8 bases from J, with 11 bases between. MiXCR, applied by TCRdb to the 5' RACE reads, yields one record per CDR3 protein. The sample gives 400,000 to 500,000 distinct CDR3 sequences, 15% to 20% of which show up once; roughly 21% is in the top ten. Comments on this clonotype: The antigen is unknown.

The sample comprised PBMCs or a T cell subset sorted from them (not recorded which). This clonotype was obtained from a man between 18 and 35 years old who had mild COVID-19 (a few samples of this study predate the infection). Cell type and time point are not known. The rearrangement links TRBV6-5 to TRBJ2-1; D not resolved. The CDR3: CASSYSGGPYEQFF. The CDR3 nucleotides read TGTGCCAGCAGTTACTCTGGCGGTCCCTATGAGCAGTTCTTC.